This passage covers 6 T cell receptor beta chains from one sample sequenced in a study of T cell repertoires in cytomegalovirus infection. The antigens of these receptors remain unknown. Using its own MiXCR run on the reads, TCRdb lists one record per CDR3 protein. The repertoire holds hundreds of thousands of distinct CDR3 sequences, with 33% as singletons. The source was cultured PBMCs, collected from culture after CMV antigen stimulation. These receptors were obtained from a human donor in good health (CMV status not recorded). Some clones in this sample may be carry-over from other donors' samples.

This chain links TRBV15 with TRBJ2-1; no definite D call. Between the trimmed V and J ends, which lost 3 bases and 4 bases, there was a span of 13 bases. The CDR3 contains 15 residues. Looked up from germline, CDR1 is LNHNV and CDR2 is YYDKDF (reference sequence). The CDR3 protein is CATSSFRPRYNEQFF. Here the CDR3 DNA reads TGTGCCACCAGCAGTTTCCGCCCCCGTTACAATGAGCAGTTCTTC.

This clonotype appeared many times. The rearrangement uses TRBV7-2 and TRBJ1-5, with a possible D match to TRBD1 (5 bases). This CDR3 region has 14 residues. V shed 2 bases and J shed 7 bases, with 12 bases lying between them. Germline CDR1 SGHTA, CDR2 FQGNSA. This CDR3 reads CASSLPGREQPQHF. CDR3 in DNA: TGTGCCAGCAGCTTACCGGGGCGGGAGCAGCCCCAGCATTTT.

The sample holds a few counts of this clonotype. The rearrangement uses TRBV7-9 and TRBJ2-3; D not certain. Trimming removed 5 bases at V and 2 bases at J, with 14 bases between. Per the germline V gene, CDR1 is SEHNR and CDR2 is FQNEAQ (reference sequence). The CDR3 contains 15 residues. CDR3 sequence: CASSLGPPDTDTQYF. DNA for the CDR3: TGTGCCAGCAGCCTCGGACCCCCGGACACAGATACGCAGTATTTT.

This chain uses TRBV6-2 or TRBV6-3 with TRBJ2-7, with D possibly being TRBD1 (6 bases). Germline values: CDR1 MNHEY, CDR2 SVGEGT. This CDR3 comprises 13 residues. V was pared by 5 bases and J by 3 bases, with 11 bases between. CDR3 in amino acids: CASSPGTIYEQYV. The CDR3 DNA reads as TGTGCCAGCAGTCCCGGGACAATCTACGAGCAGTACGTC.

In its sample, this clonotype was seen a few times. This chain joins TRBV12-3 or TRBV12-4 and TRBJ2-5; the D gene is possibly TRBD1 (5 bases). Trimming stripped 6 bases from V and 0 bases from J, with 8 bases between. The CDR3 covers 13 residues. In nucleotides, the CDR3 is TGTGCCAGCAGCCCGGACAACCAAGAGACCCAGTACTTC. Its translation is CASSPDNQETQYF.

The CDR3 sequence is CASSSRPASGSPDTQYF. The CDR3 region has the DNA TGTGCCAGCAGCTCCCGCCCAGCTAGCGGGAGTCCAGATACGCAGTATTTT. The V and J genes are TRBV11-2 and TRBJ2-3; the match to TRBD2 covers 10 bases. V trimming: 4 bases; J trimming: 4 bases; junction bases outside the gene matches: 11. Germline lookup yields CDR1 SGHAT and CDR2 FQNNGV. The CDR3 is 17 amino acids.